This entry features one T cell receptor (beta chain) sequence. Antigen: not known. Vbeta (60) and Jbeta (13) primers were used in the PCR. TCRdb keeps only in-frame clones here, not all; method: immunoSEQ multiplex PCR. The table records 150,000 to 200,000 clones, more than 60% of them present only once. The data are from a study of cytomegalovirus exposure and HLA in healthy donors. Study-wide findings and caveats: Later on, an analysis showed TCR association rates differing by HLA locus, with DRB1 the most and HLA-C the fewest. As a later analysis showed, a missense DCLRE1C variant was linked to trimming of TCR beta V- and J-genes. In vitro data verified three CMV-associated chains as specific for CMV antigens.

This CDR3 comprises 12 residues. Germline-derived CDR1 and CDR2 are SGHDT and YYEEEE. V lost 2 bases, J lost 4 bases, and 4 bases lay in between. Healthy bone marrow donors made up the cohort. This rearrangement joins TRBV5-6 to TRBJ2-1; no firm D call. Source material: PBMCs. This sequence was found in a female donor in good health and CMV-seronegative. CDR3: CASSLLYNEQFF. The CDR3 nucleotides are TGTGCCAGCAGCTTACTATACAATGAGCAGTTCTTC. Full variable domain (remainder filled in from reference TRBV5-6 and TRBJ2-1): DAGVTQSPTHLIKTRGQQVTLRCSPKSGHDTVSWYQQALGQGPQFIFQYYEEEERQRGNFPDRFSGHQFPNYSSELNVNALLLGDSALYLCASSLLYNEQFFGPGTRLTVL.